The present T cell receptor beta chain was sequenced within a study of liver allograft versus peripheral blood T cells. Study-level information: Transplanted-liver T cell receptor repertoires were compared with recipients' peripheral blood repertoires.

TCRdb itself ran the reads through MiXCR, one entry per CDR3 protein. This table holds about 8,400 distinct CDR3 sequences, roughly 15% found once. Study-level results: Repertoires of T cell receptors in liver allografts reportedly differed from peripheral blood repertoires.

Concerning this clonotype itself: The antigen is not known.

Germline V gene data show CDR1 as DFQATT and CDR2 as SNEGSKA (reference sequence). Trimming took off 7 bases at V and 0 bases at J, with 13 bases between the two ends. The CDR3 is 14 residues long. This rearrangement joins TRBV20-1 to TRBJ1-5, with unresolved D. The TCR comes from a human patient who had a liver transplant. A share of the T cells may be of graft donor origin. The CDR3 DNA follows: TGCAGTGTGGGCCTTAGCTTTAGCAATCAGCCCCAGCATTTT. Amino acids: CSVGLSFSNQPQHF.